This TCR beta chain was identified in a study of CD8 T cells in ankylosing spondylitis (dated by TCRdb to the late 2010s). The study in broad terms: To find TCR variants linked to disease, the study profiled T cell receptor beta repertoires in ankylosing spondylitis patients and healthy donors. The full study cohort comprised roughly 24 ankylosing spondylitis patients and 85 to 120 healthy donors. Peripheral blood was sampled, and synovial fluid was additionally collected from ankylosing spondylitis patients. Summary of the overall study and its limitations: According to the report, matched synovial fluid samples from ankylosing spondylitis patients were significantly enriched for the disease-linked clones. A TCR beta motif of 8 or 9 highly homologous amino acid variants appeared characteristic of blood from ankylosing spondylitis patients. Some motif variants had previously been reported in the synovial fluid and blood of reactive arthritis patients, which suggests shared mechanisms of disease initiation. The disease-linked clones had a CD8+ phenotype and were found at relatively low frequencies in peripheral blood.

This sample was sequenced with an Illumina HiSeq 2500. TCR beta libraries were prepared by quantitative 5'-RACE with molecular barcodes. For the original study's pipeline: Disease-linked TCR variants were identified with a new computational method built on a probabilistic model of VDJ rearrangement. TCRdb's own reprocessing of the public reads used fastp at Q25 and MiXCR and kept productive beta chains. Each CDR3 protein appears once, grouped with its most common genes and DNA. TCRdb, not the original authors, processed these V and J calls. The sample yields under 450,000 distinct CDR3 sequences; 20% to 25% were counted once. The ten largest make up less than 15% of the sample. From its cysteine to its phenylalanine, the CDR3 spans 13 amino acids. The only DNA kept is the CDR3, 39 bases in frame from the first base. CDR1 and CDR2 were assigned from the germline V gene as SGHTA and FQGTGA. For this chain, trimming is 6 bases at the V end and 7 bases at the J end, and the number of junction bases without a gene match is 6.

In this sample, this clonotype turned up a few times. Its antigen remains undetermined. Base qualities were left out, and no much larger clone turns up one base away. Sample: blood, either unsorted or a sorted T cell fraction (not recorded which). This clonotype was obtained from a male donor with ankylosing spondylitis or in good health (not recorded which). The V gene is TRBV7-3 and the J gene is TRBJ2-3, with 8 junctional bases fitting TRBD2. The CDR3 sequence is CASRSSGGHTQYF. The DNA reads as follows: TGTGCCAGCAGGTCCTCGGGGGGGCATACGCAGTATTTT.